This T cell receptor (beta chain) was observed in a study of cytomegalovirus exposure and HLA in healthy donors. The primer mix had 60 Vbeta and 13 Jbeta primers. The assay was immunoSEQ multiplex PCR, and TCRdb's table has in-frame clones only and misses some. The repertoire holds under 200,000 clones, with over 75% as singletons. The V segment lost 0 bases and the J segment 4 bases; nucleotides outside the gene matches: 9. The V gene's germline CDR1 is SGHNT and CDR2 YYREEE (reference sequence). The CDR3 is made up of 17 amino acids. The clonotype comes from a woman aged 45-59 years in good health and CMV-seronegative. The sample consisted of PBMCs. The rearrangement uses TRBV5-4 and TRBJ2-5; TRBD1 agrees at 10 bases. The CDR3 DNA is TGTGCCAGCAGCTTGGGGAGTAGGACAGGGGGTGGAGAGACCCAGTACTTC. Its protein is CASSLGSRTGGGETQYF.